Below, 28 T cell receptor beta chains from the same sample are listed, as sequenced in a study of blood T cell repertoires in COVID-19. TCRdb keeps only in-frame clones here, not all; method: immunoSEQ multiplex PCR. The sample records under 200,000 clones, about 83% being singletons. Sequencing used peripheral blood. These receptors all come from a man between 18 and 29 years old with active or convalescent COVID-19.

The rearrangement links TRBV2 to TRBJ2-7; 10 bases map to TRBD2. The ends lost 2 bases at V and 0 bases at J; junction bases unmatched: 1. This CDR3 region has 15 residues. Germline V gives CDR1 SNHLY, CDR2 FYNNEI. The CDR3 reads CASSETSGDSYEQYV. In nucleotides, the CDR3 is TGTGCCAGCAGTGAAACTAGCGGGGACTCCTACGAGCAGTACGTC.

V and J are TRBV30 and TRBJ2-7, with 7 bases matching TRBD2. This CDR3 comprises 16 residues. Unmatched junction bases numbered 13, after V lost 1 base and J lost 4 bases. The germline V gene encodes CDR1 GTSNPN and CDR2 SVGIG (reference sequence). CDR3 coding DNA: TGTGCCTGGAGTGCTTTAAGGGAGGGTCCAAGATACGAGCAGTACTTC. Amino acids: CAWSALREGPRYEQYF. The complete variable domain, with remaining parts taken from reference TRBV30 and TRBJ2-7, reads SQTIHQWPATLVQPVGSPLSLECTVEGTSNPNLYWYRQAAGRGLQLLFYSVGIGQISSEVPQNLSASRPQDRQFILSSKKLLLSDSGFYLCAWSALREGPRYEQYFGPGTRLTVT.

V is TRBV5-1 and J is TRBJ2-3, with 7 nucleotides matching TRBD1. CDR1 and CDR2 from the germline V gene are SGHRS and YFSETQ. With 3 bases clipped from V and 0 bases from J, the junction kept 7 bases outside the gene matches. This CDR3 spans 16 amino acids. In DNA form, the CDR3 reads TGCGCCAGCAGCTCTGCGACGGGACAGAGCACAGATACGCAGTATTTT. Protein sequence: CASSSATGQSTDTQYF.

CDR3 nucleotide sequence: TGTGCCAGTCAAACGGACAGGAGTTATAATTCACCCCTCCACTTT. Protein product: CASQTDRSYNSPLHF. This chain joins TRBV18 and TRBJ1-6; TRBD1 agrees at 7 bases. The junction had 9 bases not matched to a gene; V was cut back by 9 bases and J by 4 bases. The CDR3 length is 15 residues. CDR1 and CDR2 from the germline V gene are KGHSH and LQKENI. The full variable domain, its missing parts supplied by reference TRBV18 and TRBJ1-6, is NAGVMQNPRHLVRRRGQEARLRCSPMKGHSHVYWYRQLPEEGLKFMVYLQKENIIDESGMPKERFSAEFPKEGPSILRIQQVVRGDSAAYFCASQTDRSYNSPLHFGNGTRLTVT.

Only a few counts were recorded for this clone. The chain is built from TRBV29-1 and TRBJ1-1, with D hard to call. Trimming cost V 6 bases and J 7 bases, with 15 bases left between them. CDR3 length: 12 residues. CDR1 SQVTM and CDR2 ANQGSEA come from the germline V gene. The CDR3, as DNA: TGCAGCGTGATGGAGGACGTCGATGAAGCTTTCTTT. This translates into CSVMEDVDEAFF.

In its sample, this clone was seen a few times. The CDR3 coding sequence is TGTGCCAGCAGGCTTCAGGGGGGTACTGAAGCTTTCTTT. Residues: CASRLQGGTEAFF. V and J are TRBV12-3 or TRBV12-4 and TRBJ1-1; 7 bases map to TRBD1. The CDR3 length is 13 residues. The ends lost 6 bases at V and 5 bases at J; junction bases unmatched: 6.

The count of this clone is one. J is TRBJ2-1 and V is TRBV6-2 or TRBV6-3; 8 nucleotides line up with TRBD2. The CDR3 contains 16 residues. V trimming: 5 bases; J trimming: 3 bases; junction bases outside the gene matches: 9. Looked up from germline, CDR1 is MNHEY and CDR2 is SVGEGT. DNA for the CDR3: TGTGCCAGCAGTGACCACCGGGGGGGGGACTACAATGAGCAGTTCTTC. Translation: CASSDHRGGDYNEQFF.

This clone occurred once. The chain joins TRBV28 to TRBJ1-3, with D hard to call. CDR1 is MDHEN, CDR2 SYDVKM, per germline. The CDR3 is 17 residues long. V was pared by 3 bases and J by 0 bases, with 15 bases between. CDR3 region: CASSFGGNINSGNTIYF. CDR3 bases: TGTGCCAGCAGTTTCGGAGGAAACATAAACTCTGGAAACACCATATATTTT.

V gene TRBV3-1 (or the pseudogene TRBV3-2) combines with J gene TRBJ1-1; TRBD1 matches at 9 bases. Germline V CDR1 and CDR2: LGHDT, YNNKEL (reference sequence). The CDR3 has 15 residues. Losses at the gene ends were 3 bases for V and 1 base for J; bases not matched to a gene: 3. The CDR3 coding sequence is TGTGCCAGCAGCCAGTGGGACAGGGCGAACACTGAAGCTTTCTTT. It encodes CASSQWDRANTEAFF.

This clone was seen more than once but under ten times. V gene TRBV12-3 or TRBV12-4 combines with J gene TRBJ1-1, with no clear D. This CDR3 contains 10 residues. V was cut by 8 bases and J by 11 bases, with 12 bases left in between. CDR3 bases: TGTGCCAGCCCGGCAGCGGCCGCTTTCTTT. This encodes CASPAAAAFF.

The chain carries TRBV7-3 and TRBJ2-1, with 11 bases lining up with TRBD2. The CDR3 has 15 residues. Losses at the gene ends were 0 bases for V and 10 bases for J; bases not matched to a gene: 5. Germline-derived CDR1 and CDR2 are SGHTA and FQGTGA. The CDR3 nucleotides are TGTGCCAGCAGCTTAACTAGCGGGAGGGCTGGGGAGCAGTTCTTC. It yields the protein CASSLTSGRAGEQFF.

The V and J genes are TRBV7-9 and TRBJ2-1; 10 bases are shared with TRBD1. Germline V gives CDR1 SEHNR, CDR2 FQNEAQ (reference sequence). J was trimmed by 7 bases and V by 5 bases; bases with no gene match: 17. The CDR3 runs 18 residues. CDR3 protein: CASSPITRGTGAGNEQFF. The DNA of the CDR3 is TGTGCCAGCAGCCCAATAACGCGCGGGACAGGGGCGGGAAATGAGCAGTTCTTC.

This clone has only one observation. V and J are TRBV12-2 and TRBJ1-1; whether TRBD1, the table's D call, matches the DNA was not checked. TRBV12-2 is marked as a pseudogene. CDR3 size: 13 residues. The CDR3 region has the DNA TGTGCAAGTCGCTTACCAGGGGGTGCTGAAGCTTTCTTT. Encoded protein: CASRLPGGAEAFF.

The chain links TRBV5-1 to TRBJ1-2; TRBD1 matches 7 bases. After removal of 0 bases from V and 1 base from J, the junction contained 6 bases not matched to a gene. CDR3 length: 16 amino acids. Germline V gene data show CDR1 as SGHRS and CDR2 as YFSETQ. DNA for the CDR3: TGCGCCAGCAGCTTGGGGACCCGGGACAGTAACTATGGCTACACCTTC. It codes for CASSLGTRDSNYGYTF. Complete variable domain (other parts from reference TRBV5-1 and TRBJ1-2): KAGVTQTPRYLIKTRGQQVTLSCSPISGHRSVSWYQQTPGQGLQFLFEYFSETQRNKGNFPGRFSGRQFSNSRSEMNVSTLELGDSALYLCASSLGTRDSNYGYTFGSGTRLTVV.

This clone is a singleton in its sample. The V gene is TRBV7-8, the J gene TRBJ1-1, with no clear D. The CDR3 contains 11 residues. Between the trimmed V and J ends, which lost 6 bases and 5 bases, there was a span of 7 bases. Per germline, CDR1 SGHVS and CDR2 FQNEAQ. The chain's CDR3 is CASSTQTEAFF. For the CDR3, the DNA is TGTGCCAGCAGTACGCAGACTGAAGCTTTCTTT. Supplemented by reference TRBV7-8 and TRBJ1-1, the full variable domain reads GAGVSQSPRYKVAKRGQDVALRCDPISGHVSLFWYQQALGQGPEFLTYFQNEAQLDKSGLPSDRFFAERPEGSVSTLKIQRTQQEDSAVYLCASSTQTEAFFGQGTRLTVV.

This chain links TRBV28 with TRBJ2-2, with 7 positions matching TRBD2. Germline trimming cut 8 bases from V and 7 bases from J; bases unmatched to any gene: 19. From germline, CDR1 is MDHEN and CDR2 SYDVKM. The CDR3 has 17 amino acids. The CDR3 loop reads CASSMGGGTRRIGELFF. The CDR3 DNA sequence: TGTGCCAGCTCCATGGGGGGGGGTACCCGCCGTATCGGGGAGCTGTTTTTT.

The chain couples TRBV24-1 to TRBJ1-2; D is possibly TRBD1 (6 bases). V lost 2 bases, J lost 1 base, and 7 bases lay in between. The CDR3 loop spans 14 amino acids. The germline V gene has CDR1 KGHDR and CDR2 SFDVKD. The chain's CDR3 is CATSDWTVNYGYTF. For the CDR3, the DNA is TGTGCCACCAGTGATTGGACAGTTAACTATGGCTACACCTTC.

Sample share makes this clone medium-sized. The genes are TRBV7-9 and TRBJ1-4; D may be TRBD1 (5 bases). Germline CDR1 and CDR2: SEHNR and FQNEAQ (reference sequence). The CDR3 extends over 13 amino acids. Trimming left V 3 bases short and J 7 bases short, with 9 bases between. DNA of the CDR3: TGTGCCAGCAGCTTGGGGGACTCTGAAAAACTGTTTTTT. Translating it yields CASSLGDSEKLFF. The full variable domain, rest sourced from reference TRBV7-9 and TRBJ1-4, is DTGVSQNPRHKITKRGQNVTFRCDPISEHNRLYWYRQTLGQGPEFLTYFQNEAQLEKSRLLSDRFSAERPKGSFSTLEIQRTEQGDSAMYLCASSLGDSEKLFFGSGTQLSVL.

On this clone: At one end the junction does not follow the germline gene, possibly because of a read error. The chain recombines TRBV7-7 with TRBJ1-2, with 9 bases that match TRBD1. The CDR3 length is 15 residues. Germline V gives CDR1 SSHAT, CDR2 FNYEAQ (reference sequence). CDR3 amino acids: CASRPIGTGNYGYTF. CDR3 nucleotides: TGTGCTAGCAGACCAATTGGGACAGGGAACTATGGCTACACCTTC.

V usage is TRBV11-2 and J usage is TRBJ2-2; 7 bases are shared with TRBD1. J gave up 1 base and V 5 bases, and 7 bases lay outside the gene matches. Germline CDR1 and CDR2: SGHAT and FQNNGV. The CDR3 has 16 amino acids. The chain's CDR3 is CASSPQTGRNTGELFF. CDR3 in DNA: TGTGCCAGCAGCCCACAGACAGGGAGGAACACCGGGGAGCTGTTTTTT.

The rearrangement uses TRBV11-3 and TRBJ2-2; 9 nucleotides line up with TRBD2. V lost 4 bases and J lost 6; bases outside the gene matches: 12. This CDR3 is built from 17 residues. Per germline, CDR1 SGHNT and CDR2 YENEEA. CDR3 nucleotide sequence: TGTGCCAGCAGCTCAGTCGCTAGCGGGGCGAGGGCCGGGGAGCTGTTTTTT. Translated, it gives CASSSVASGARAGELFF.

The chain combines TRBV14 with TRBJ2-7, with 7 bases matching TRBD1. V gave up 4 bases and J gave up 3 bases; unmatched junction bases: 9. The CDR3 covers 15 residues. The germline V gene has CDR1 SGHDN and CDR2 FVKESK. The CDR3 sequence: CASSLGNRGDYEQYF. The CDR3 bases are TGTGCCAGCAGCCTGGGAAACAGGGGAGACTACGAGCAGTACTTC.

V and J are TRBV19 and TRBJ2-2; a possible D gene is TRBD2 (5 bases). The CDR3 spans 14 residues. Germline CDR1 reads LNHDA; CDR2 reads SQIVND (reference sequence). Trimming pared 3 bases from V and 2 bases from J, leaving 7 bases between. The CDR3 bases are TGTGCCAGTAGTATCCGGGGAAACACCGGGGAGCTGTTTTTT. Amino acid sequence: CASSIRGNTGELFF. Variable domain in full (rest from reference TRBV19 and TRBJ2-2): DGGITQSPKYLFRKEGQNVTLSCEQNLNHDAMYWYRQDPGQGLRLIYYSQIVNDFQKGDIAEGYSVSREKKESFPLTVTSAQKNPTAFYLCASSIRGNTGELFFGEGSRLTVL.

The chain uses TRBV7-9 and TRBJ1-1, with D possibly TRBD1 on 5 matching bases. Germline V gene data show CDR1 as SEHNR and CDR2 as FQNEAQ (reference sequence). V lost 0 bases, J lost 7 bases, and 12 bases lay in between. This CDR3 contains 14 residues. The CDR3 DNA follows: TGTGCCAGCAGCTTAGCATCGGGGGGAGTTGAAGCTTTCTTT. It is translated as CASSLASGGVEAFF. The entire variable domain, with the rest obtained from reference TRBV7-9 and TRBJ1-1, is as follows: DTGVSQNPRHKITKRGQNVTFRCDPISEHNRLYWYRQTLGQGPEFLTYFQNEAQLEKSRLLSDRFSAERPKGSFSTLEIQRTEQGDSAMYLCASSLASGGVEAFFGQGTRLTVV.

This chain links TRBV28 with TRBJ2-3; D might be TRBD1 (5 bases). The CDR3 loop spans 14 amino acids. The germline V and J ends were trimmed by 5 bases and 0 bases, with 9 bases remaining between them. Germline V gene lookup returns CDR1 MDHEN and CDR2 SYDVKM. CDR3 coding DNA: TGTGCCAGCAGTCAAAGACAGAGCACAGATACGCAGTATTTT. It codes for CASSQRQSTDTQYF. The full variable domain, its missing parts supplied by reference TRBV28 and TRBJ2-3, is DVKVTQSSRYLVKRTGEKVFLECVQDMDHENMFWYRQDPGLGLRLIYFSYDVKMKEKGDIPEGYSVSREKKERFSLILESASTNQTSMYLCASSQRQSTDTQYFGPGTRLTVL.

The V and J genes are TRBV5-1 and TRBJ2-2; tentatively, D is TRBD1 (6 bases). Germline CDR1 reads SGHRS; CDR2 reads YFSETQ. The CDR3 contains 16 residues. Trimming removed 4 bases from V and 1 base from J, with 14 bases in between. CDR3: CASSLTGTLNTGELFF. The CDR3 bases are TGCGCCAGCAGCCTCACCGGGACATTGAACACCGGGGAGCTGTTTTTT.

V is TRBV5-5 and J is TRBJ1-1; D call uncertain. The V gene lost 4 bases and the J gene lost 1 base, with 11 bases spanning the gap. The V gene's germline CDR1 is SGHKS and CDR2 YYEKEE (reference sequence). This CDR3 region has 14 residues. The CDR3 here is CASSVAVTNTEAFF. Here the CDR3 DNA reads TGTGCCAGCAGCGTCGCGGTTACGAACACTGAAGCTTTCTTT.

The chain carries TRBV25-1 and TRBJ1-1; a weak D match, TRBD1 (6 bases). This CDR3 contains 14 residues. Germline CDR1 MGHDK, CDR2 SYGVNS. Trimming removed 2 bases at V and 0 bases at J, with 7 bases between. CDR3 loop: CASSEGQMNTEAFF. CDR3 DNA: TGTGCCAGCAGTGAAGGACAGATGAACACTGAAGCTTTCTTT.